This TCR beta chain was identified in a study of cytomegalovirus exposure and HLA in healthy donors. These donors, healthy bone marrow donors, were studied. Study findings and constraints: Reportedly, cytomegalovirus status was diagnosed with high sensitivity and specificity. Excluded: some indistinguishable V segments such as TRBV6-2 and TRBV6-3. In an earlier analysis, productive rearrangement rates for most beta V segments clustered near 87% or 30%.

From germline, CDR1 is LNHDA and CDR2 SQIVND (reference sequence). The ends were cut back, 4 bases at V and 3 bases at J, with 16 bases in the middle. The CDR3 consists of 15 residues. A remark on this clone: The antigen is not known.

Vbeta (60) and Jbeta (13) primers were used in the PCR. Sequencing was performed with immunoSEQ multiplex PCR; in TCRdb, only in-frame clones are kept and a portion is missing. This listing includes 200,000 to 250,000 clones. Sequencing input: PBMCs. The chain links TRBV19 to TRBJ2-7; D unclear. This TCR derives from a girl aged 2 to 9 in good health and CMV-seropositive. CDR3 region: CASSTELTGSYEQYF. CDR3 DNA: TGTGCCAGTAGTACCGAATTAACTGGTAGCTACGAGCAGTACTTC.